This T cell receptor (beta chain) was retrieved from a study of control samples from healthy donors and cancer patients. Sequencing was performed with immunoSEQ multiplex PCR; in TCRdb, only in-frame clones are kept and a portion is missing. The sample shows about 10,000 clones, approximately 91% of them seen only once. The CDR3 length is 14 residues. Trimming removed 0 bases from V and 1 base from J, with 7 bases in between. Germline-derived CDR1 and CDR2 are MNHEY and SMNVEV (reference sequence). The specimen was PBMCs. This chain links TRBV27 with TRBJ2-7; unclear D gene. This clonotype was sampled from a man in his sixties with colorectal cancer. CDR3: CASSLSVRSYEQYF. CDR3 DNA: TGTGCCAGCAGTTTATCCGTCAGATCCTACGAGCAGTACTTC.